This entry features one T cell receptor (beta chain) sequence. Seattle's enrolled individuals joined amid active infection and were then monitored longitudinally. The junction had 9 bases not matched to a gene; V was cut back by 4 bases and J by 4 bases. The CDR3 is 17 amino acids. Germline-derived CDR1 and CDR2 are MDHEN and SYDVKM. The sample is drawn from a study of blood T cell repertoires in COVID-19. Turning to the study itself: Spain, Italy and the United States supplied samples that represented acute and convalescent COVID-19.

Assay: immunoSEQ multiplex PCR; the TCRdb copy retains only in-frame clones and omits some. This table has around 62,000 clones, over 75% appearing once. The sample comprised peripheral blood. The chain uses TRBV28 and TRBJ1-5; 11 bases align to TRBD1. The sequence came from a woman aged 60-70 years with COVID-19, enrolled during active disease. The CDR3 nucleotides read TGTGCCAGCAGTTACACAACCGGGACAGGGGGGAATCAGCCCCAGCATTTT. As protein: CASSYTTGTGGNQPQHF.